This entry is about one T cell receptor (beta chain). Its antigen target is currently unknown. The sample holds no much larger clone one base away, and base qualities are not on file. Receptor libraries were prepared by the immunoSEQ multiplex PCR assay. Sourced from immuneACCESS, this table was stored by TCRdb with only in-frame sequences that have V and J called. A share of the clones is absent; for the studies checked, an unresolved V gene accounts for under half, and the remainder has no known explanation. The sample table contains about 35,000 clones; only one count was recorded for roughly 80% of them. The biggest ten clones account for 0.8% to 1.2% of the sample. For TCR Vbeta sequencing, memory CD4+ T cells were sorted ex vivo from the peripheral blood of both healthy controls and narcolepsy patients. This record belongs to a study of T cells in narcolepsy (dated 2018 in TCRdb). For the wider study: The study enrolled patients with narcolepsy type 1 or type 2 (NT1, NT2) together with healthy control donors. The study sought autoreactive T cells targeting hypocretin neuron self-antigens (hypocretin, TRIB2) in narcolepsy patients, using TCR Vbeta sequencing to track clonotypes in blood and CSF. Overall study results and their limits: Patients and controls had similar numbers of sequenced blood memory CD4+ clonotypes, with averages of some 40,000 in patients and some 33,000 in controls. Autoreactive clonotypes were reported to be detected serially in the blood of the same patients and of different patients, but not in the blood of healthy controls. Some blood memory CD4+ repertoires from patients and controls contained no sequences matching autoreactive T cell clones. Plots comparing CSF and blood CD4+ T cell clonotypes from the same patient highlighted HCRT-specific and TRIB2-specific autoreactive clonotypes.

Between the V and J ends, shortened by 2 bases and 7 bases respectively, the junction contains 8 bases. The CDR3 numbers 13 residues from cysteine through phenylalanine. CDR3 DNA only is kept here, 39 bases in frame from base 1. Per the germline V gene, MNHEY is the CDR1 and SVGAGI is the CDR2. The TCR was taken from a human donor in good health. Specimen: memory (CD45RA-) CD4+ T cells from blood. The cell subset or site label, read with the paper, signifies: memory T cells sorted ex vivo from peripheral blood. Recombination linked TRBV6-5 to TRBJ1-4; the D gene is not confidently resolved. For the CDR3, the sequence is CASSYRTGEKLFF. The base sequence is TGTGCCAGCAGTTACCGGACGGGTGAAAAACTGTTTTTT.